The 32 T cell receptor beta chains below all came from one sample that was sequenced in a study. TCRdb processed the 5' RACE reads anew with MiXCR; each CDR3 protein has one entry. The data contain about 50,000 distinct CDR3 sequences, 17% of them singletons. The source material was naive CD4+ T cells sorted from blood. Subset specified: naive CD4+ T cells, CD4+CD45RA+CD25-. These TCRs come from a female donor with breast cancer.

In nucleotides, the CDR3 is TGCAGTGCTAGAGATGGGACTAGCGGGAGAAGGTCCTACAATGAGCAGTTCTTC. Amino acids: CSARDGTSGRRSYNEQFF. The chain uses TRBV20-1 and TRBJ2-1, with 14 bases lining up with TRBD2. V lost 0 bases to trimming and J lost 1 base; unmatched junction nucleotides: 5. The CDR3 spans 18 residues. Germline CDR1 is DFQATT and CDR2 is SNEGSKA (reference sequence).

This clonotype was observed at least ten times. This chain uses TRBV3-1 with TRBJ2-2; a weak D match, TRBD1 (5 bases). CDR1 is LGHDT and CDR2 is YNNKEL in the germline V gene (reference sequence). The CDR3 sequence is 13 residues long. The germline V and J ends were trimmed by 2 bases and 4 bases, with 5 bases remaining between them. CDR3 DNA: TGTGCCAGCAGCCAACAGGGCACCGGGGAGCTGTTTTTT. Amino acid sequence: CASSQQGTGELFF.

V and J are TRBV5-6 and TRBJ2-7, with D uncertain. V was cut by 2 bases and J by 7 bases, with 22 bases left in between. The CDR3 covers 16 residues. From germline, CDR1 is SGHDT and CDR2 YYEEEE. The CDR3 reads CASSFSPSSLSREQYF. CDR3 coding DNA: TGTGCCAGCAGCTTTAGCCCTAGTTCTCTTTCGCGGGAGCAGTACTTC.

This clonotype showed up just a few times. The chain has TRBV27 and TRBJ2-6; D is ambiguous. Germline CDR1 MNHEY, CDR2 SMNVEV (reference sequence). This CDR3 is 16 amino acids long. The V and J ends lost 3 bases and 0 bases respectively, with 9 bases between them. The CDR3 loop is CASSFSRVSGANVLTF. CDR3 nucleotide sequence: TGTGCCAGCAGTTTTTCCCGGGTCTCTGGGGCCAACGTCCTGACTTTC.

This clonotype was detected only a few times. The V and J genes are TRBV7-6 and TRBJ2-7, with TRBD2 matching over 7 bases. Germline V gene sequence: CDR1 SGHVS, CDR2 FNYEAQ. The CDR3 is 14 amino acids. J lost 4 bases, V lost 1 base, and 4 bases had no gene match. The CDR3: CASSLDPAGYEQYF. CDR3 DNA: TGTGCCAGCAGCTTAGATCCAGCGGGATACGAGCAGTACTTC.

Regarding this clonotype: Compared with germline, one end of the junction differs, possibly owing to a read error. The chain has TRBV7-2 and TRBJ2-2, with 10 bases matching TRBD2. The CDR3 loop spans 16 amino acids. CDR1 SGHTA and CDR2 FQGNSA come from the germline V gene. Here the CDR3 reads CSSSPVGAGGTGELFF. CDR3 sequence (DNA): TGTTCCAGCAGCCCGGTTGGAGCGGGGGGGACCGGGGAGCTGTTTTTT.

This clonotype was seen at least ten times. This chain joins TRBV20-1 and TRBJ2-1; no reliable D call. This CDR3 is built from 12 residues. CDR1 is DFQATT and CDR2 is SNEGSKA in the germline V gene (reference sequence). Between the trimmed V and J ends, which lost 3 bases and 2 bases, there was a span of 5 bases. CDR3 protein: CSASWTYNEQFF. CDR3 nucleotide sequence: TGCAGTGCTAGTTGGACCTACAATGAGCAGTTCTTC.

Many counts were recorded for this clonotype. The J gene is TRBJ1-2, the V gene TRBV7-2; no reliable D call. Per germline, CDR1 SGHTA and CDR2 FQGNSA. Trimming took 3 bases from V and 2 from J, leaving 4 bases between them. The CDR3 covers 12 residues. The CDR3 region is CASSFSNYGYTF. In DNA, the CDR3 is TGTGCCAGCAGCTTTTCCAACTATGGCTACACCTTC.

This clonotype was seen repeatedly, ten times or more. The chain carries TRBV6-5 and TRBJ2-2; D remains unclear. The germline gives CDR1 MNHEY, CDR2 SVGAGI. The CDR3 covers 15 residues. Trimming removed 2 bases from V and 4 bases from J, with 11 bases in between. The CDR3, as DNA: TGTGCCAGCAGTTACCAACGACTGGGCACCGGGGAGCTGTTTTTT. Residues: CASSYQRLGTGELFF.

In its sample, this clonotype was seen a few times. Its ends do not fully match the called genes, so a read error is possible. The chain has TRBV20-1 and TRBJ2-5, with D possibly matching TRBD2 (5 bases). In germline, CDR1 is DFQATT, CDR2 SNEGSKA (reference sequence). The CDR3 runs to 16 residues. The CDR3 DNA is TGCAGTGCTGGAGAAGGCGGCAGGAGGAACCAAGAGACCCAGTACTTC. This translates into CSAGEGGRRNQETQYF.

This clonotype was observed many times. This chain uses TRBV5-1 with TRBJ2-3; the match to TRBD2 covers 15 bases. V shed 3 bases and J 4 bases; nucleotides not matched to a gene: 0. Germline V lookup: CDR1 SGHRS, CDR2 YFSETQ. The CDR3 consists of 15 residues. This CDR3 is CASSWTSGRADTQYF. Here the CDR3 DNA reads TGCGCCAGCAGCTGGACTAGCGGGAGGGCAGATACGCAGTATTTT.

Many counts were recorded for this clonotype. The CDR3: CASSLRQGGAGELFF. Here the CDR3 DNA reads TGCGCCAGCAGCCTTCGACAGGGAGGGGCCGGGGAGCTGTTTTTT. J is TRBJ2-2 and V is TRBV5-1, with D tentatively TRBD1 or TRBD2 (7 bases each). CDR3 length: 15 residues. The germline CDR1 and CDR2 sequences are SGHRS and YFSETQ. V lost 4 bases and J lost 6, with 16 bases in between.

This clonotype came up a few times. V is TRBV20-1 and J is TRBJ2-7; D is tentatively TRBD1 or TRBD2 (6 bases each). The CDR3 sequence is 17 residues long. Germline V gives CDR1 DFQATT, CDR2 SNEGSKA (reference sequence). V dropped 1 base and J dropped 2 bases, with 21 bases sitting between them. CDR3 DNA: TGCAGTGCTAGAGTTGCAATGGGGGGCCGCCTCACCTACGAGCAGTACTTC. Translated, it gives CSARVAMGGRLTYEQYF.

This clonotype has at least ten counts. The chain links TRBV5-1 to TRBJ2-5; no reliable D call. Germline CDR1 and CDR2: SGHRS and YFSETQ. Trimming shortened V by 0 bases and J by 4 bases, and 10 bases separated the two germline ends. CDR3 size: 14 residues. CDR3 nucleotide sequence: TGCGCCAGCAGCTTGGCCAGCCGACCAGAGACCCAGTACTTC. This encodes CASSLASRPETQYF.

CDR3 sequence reads: CASSPNRLVYEQYF. The CDR3 DNA follows: TGCGCCAGCAGCCCCAACCGACTAGTCTACGAGCAGTACTTC. This rearrangement joins TRBV5-1 to TRBJ2-7; the D gene is possibly TRBD2 (6 bases). The V and J ends lost 4 bases and 3 bases respectively, with 14 bases between them. The CDR3 covers 14 residues. The V gene's germline CDR1 is SGHRS and CDR2 YFSETQ. The whole variable domain, remainder taken from reference TRBV5-1 and TRBJ2-7, is KAGVTQTPRYLIKTRGQQVTLSCSPISGHRSVSWYQQTPGQGLQFLFEYFSETQRNKGNFPGRFSGRQFSNSRSEMNVSTLELGDSALYLCASSPNRLVYEQYFGPGTRLTVT.

This clonotype was picked up many times. J is TRBJ1-2 and V is TRBV7-9; D is unresolved. The CDR3 sequence is 13 residues long. V lost 5 bases and J 4 bases, leaving 11 bases between the germline ends. Germline assignment: CDR1 SEHNR and CDR2 FQNEAQ (reference sequence). The CDR3, as DNA: TGTGCCAGCAGCGAGCAGGACGGCTATGGCTACACCTTC. Translating gives CASSEQDGYGYTF.

This rearrangement joins TRBV11-2 to TRBJ1-5; D is unclear. CDR3 length: 14 residues. Trimming stripped 5 bases from V and 6 bases from J, with 14 bases between. Germline V CDR1 and CDR2: SGHAT, FQNNGV. CDR3 bases: TGTGCCAGCAGCCGGACTGGGGAAGGTCAGCCCCAGCATTTT. It codes for CASSRTGEGQPQHF.

This clonotype was recorded at least ten times. This chain uses TRBV20-1 with TRBJ2-7; D gene ambiguous. The ends were cut back, 0 bases at V and 2 bases at J, with 11 bases in the middle. The CDR3 is 14 amino acids. The germline CDR1 and CDR2 sequences are DFQATT and SNEGSKA (reference sequence). In DNA form, the CDR3 reads TGCAGTGCTAGAGACAGAATTAAAGCCTACGAGCAGTACTTC. Protein sequence: CSARDRIKAYEQYF.

Details on this clonotype: This could be a read error, since a much larger clone is one nucleotide away. The V and J genes are TRBV12-3 or TRBV12-4 and TRBJ1-1, with 7 bases lining up with TRBD1. This CDR3 is 13 amino acids long. CDR3 sequence reads: CASNRGTDTEACF. The CDR3 nucleotides read TGTGCCAGTAACAGGGGTACGGACACTGAAGCTTGCTTT.

This clonotype has only a few counts. The chain uses TRBV4-3 and TRBJ1-1; the D is unclear. CDR3 size: 15 residues. Germline V lookup: CDR1 LGHNA, CDR2 YSLEER. Trimming took off 5 bases at V and 3 bases at J, with 16 bases between the two ends. The CDR3 coding sequence is TGCGCCAGCAGCGAAGCGGCGGGGAGTTACACTGAAGCTTTCTTT. Amino acids: CASSEAAGSYTEAFF.

This clonotype was observed a few times. The V gene is TRBV5-1, the J gene TRBJ2-5; D may be TRBD2 (5 bases). V was clipped by 4 bases and J by 4 bases, with 11 bases between them. The length of the CDR3 is 13 residues. In germline, CDR1 is SGHRS, CDR2 YFSETQ. CDR3 protein: CASSPRVGETQYF. CDR3 nucleotides: TGCGCCAGCAGCCCGAGGGTGGGAGAGACCCAGTACTTC.

At least ten counts were recorded for this clonotype. This chain uses TRBV5-1 with TRBJ1-4, with 9 nucleotides matching TRBD1. The CDR3 covers 14 residues. Trimming at V came to 0 bases and at J to 10 bases, leaving 4 bases not matched to a gene. Germline V gene sequence: CDR1 SGHRS, CDR2 YFSETQ. The CDR3 nucleotides read TGCGCCAGCAGCTTGGCAGGACAGGGGTCAAAACTGTTTTTT. Amino acid sequence: CASSLAGQGSKLFF.

Note on this clonotype: Its ends do not fully match the called genes, so a read error is possible. V and J are TRBV27 and TRBJ2-1; no definite D call. Germline V lookup: CDR1 MNHEY, CDR2 SMNVEV (reference sequence). This CDR3 has 15 residues. The CDR3 spells CASSLYESSYDEQFF. CDR3 DNA sequence: TGTGCCAGCAGTTTATACGAAAGCTCCTACGATGAGCAGTTCTTC.

In its sample, this clonotype was seen a few times. The chain uses TRBV19 and TRBJ2-1, with 10 bases fitting TRBD1. Losses at the gene ends were 4 bases for V and 8 bases for J; bases not matched to a gene: 5. The CDR3 is made up of 14 amino acids. Germline assignment: CDR1 LNHDA and CDR2 SQIVND (reference sequence). CDR3 DNA: TGTGCCAGTAGTAAGACAGGGGGCGTGGATGAGCAGTTCTTC. Its translation is CASSKTGGVDEQFF. Based on the CDR3 plus reference TRBV19 and TRBJ2-1, the full variable domain is DGGITQSPKYLFRKEGQNVTLSCEQNLNHDAMYWYRQDPGQGLRLIYYSQIVNDFQKGDIAEGYSVSREKKESFPLTVTSAQKNPTAFYLCASSKTGGVDEQFFGPGTRLTVL.

The chain joins TRBV20-1 to TRBJ1-4; unclear D gene. Germline V CDR1 and CDR2: DFQATT, SNEGSKA (reference sequence). V was cut by 0 bases and J by 0 bases, with 5 bases left in between. The CDR3 loop spans 14 amino acids. CDR3 sequence: CSARDHTTNEKLFF. CDR3 coding DNA: TGCAGTGCTAGAGATCACACAACTAATGAAAAACTGTTTTTT.

CDR3: CASSLQGAQETQYF. CDR3 nucleotide sequence: TGCGCCAGCAGCTTACAGGGAGCCCAAGAGACCCAGTACTTC. The rearrangement links TRBV5-1 to TRBJ2-5; D perhaps matches TRBD1 (6 bases). Germline values: CDR1 SGHRS, CDR2 YFSETQ. V shed 2 bases and J shed 1 base, with 9 bases lying between them. The CDR3 spans 14 residues.

This chain uses TRBV20-1 with TRBJ2-7; D is perhaps TRBD1 (5 bases). Germline V gives CDR1 DFQATT, CDR2 SNEGSKA (reference sequence). The CDR3 is 12 amino acids. With 5 bases removed from V and 5 bases from J, the gap between germline ends came to 13 bases. The CDR3 spells CSAWGYGHEQYF. The DNA of the CDR3 is TGCAGTGCTTGGGGCTATGGGCACGAGCAGTACTTC.

V gene TRBV5-1 combines with J gene TRBJ1-1; 7 bases align to TRBD1. The J segment lost 3 bases and the V segment lost 3 bases, leaving 5 bases of the junction unmatched. Germline assignment: CDR1 SGHRS and CDR2 YFSETQ. This CDR3 comprises 14 residues. The CDR3 region is CASSSQGFDTEAFF. The CDR3 DNA follows: TGCGCCAGCAGCTCACAGGGGTTTGACACTGAAGCTTTCTTT.

This chain connects TRBV24-1 to TRBJ2-3; the match to TRBD1 covers 10 bases. This CDR3 is 16 amino acids long. CDR1 is KGHDR, CDR2 SFDVKD, per germline. Trimming at V came to 4 bases and at J to 7 bases, leaving 10 bases not matched to a gene. CDR3 sequence: CATSDRTGGSFNTQYF. In DNA form, the CDR3 reads TGTGCCACCAGTGACCGGACAGGGGGGAGTTTTAATACGCAGTATTTT.

This clonotype was counted between two and nine times. The gene calls are TRBV6-6 and TRBJ2-5, with D maybe TRBD2 (5 bases). This CDR3 has 12 residues. Trimming took off 6 bases at V and 0 bases at J, with 5 bases between the two ends. Germline values: CDR1 MNHNY, CDR2 SVGAGI (reference sequence). This chain's CDR3 is CASREDQETQYF. The CDR3 nucleotides are TGTGCCAGCAGGGAGGACCAAGAGACCCAGTACTTC.

Note on this clonotype: The junction departs from the called germline gene at one end, perhaps through a read error. The rearrangement joins TRBV7-8 to TRBJ1-6; D is uncertain. The CDR3 runs to 14 residues. CDR1 and CDR2 from the germline V gene are SGHVS and FQNEAQ. The CDR3 is CVSSLTHENSPLHF. The CDR3 DNA reads as TGTGTCAGCAGCTTGACACATGAGAATTCACCCCTCCACTTT.

This clonotype showed up just a few times. The chain recombines TRBV29-1 with TRBJ2-2, with 10 bases aligning to TRBD2. The CDR3 contains 15 residues. CDR1 is SQVTM, CDR2 ANQGSEA, per germline. Trimming at V came to 5 bases and at J to 2 bases, leaving 5 bases not matched to a gene. CDR3 residues: CSVSSGRGNTGELFF. CDR3 nucleotide sequence: TGCAGCGTTTCAAGCGGGAGGGGTAACACCGGGGAGCTGTTTTTT.